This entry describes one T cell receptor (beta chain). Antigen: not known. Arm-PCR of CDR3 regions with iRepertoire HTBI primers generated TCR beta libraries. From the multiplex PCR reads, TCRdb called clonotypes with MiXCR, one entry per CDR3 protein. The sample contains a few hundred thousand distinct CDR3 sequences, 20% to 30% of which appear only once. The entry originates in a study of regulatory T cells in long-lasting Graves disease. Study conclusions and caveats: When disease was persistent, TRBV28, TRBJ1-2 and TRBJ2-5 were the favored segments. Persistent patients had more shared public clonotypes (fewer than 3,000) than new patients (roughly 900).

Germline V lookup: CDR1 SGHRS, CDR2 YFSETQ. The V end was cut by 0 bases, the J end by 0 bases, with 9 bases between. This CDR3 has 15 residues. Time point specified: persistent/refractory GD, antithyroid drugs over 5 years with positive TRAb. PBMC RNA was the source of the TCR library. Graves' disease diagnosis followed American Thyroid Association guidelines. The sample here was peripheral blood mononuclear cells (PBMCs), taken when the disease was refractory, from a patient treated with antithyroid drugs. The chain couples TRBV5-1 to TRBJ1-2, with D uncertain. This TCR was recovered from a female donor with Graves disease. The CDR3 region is CASSLGSNPNYGYTF. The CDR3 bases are TGCGCCAGCAGCTTGGGGTCAAACCCTAACTATGGCTACACCTTC.